The 12 T cell receptor beta chains listed next were all sequenced from one sample in a study of T cells in Graves' hyperthyroidism and ophthalmopathy. RNA transcripts yielded amplified TCR beta CDR3 regions. First-round RT-PCR with HTBI primers amplified the TCR CDR3 region. TCRdb fed the multiplex PCR reads into MiXCR, producing one record per CDR3 protein. The repertoire holds a few hundred thousand distinct CDR3 sequences, with 20% to 25% as singletons. The material sequenced was blood. Source of these receptors: a man in his fifties with Graves' hyperthyroidism.

This clonotype showed up just a few times. This rearrangement joins TRBV29-1 to TRBJ2-4, with TRBD1 matching 7 bases. The V and J ends lost 4 bases and 9 bases, in that order; junction bases with no gene match: 6. The CDR3 length is 12 residues. Germline CDR1 SQVTM, CDR2 ANQGSEA. The CDR3 DNA reads TGCAGCGTTGTAAGGGACAGTTTCATTCAGTACTTC. As protein: CSVVRDSFIQYF.

There are many counts of this clonotype. This chain connects TRBV28 to TRBJ1-2, with TRBD1 identical over 9 bases. The CDR3 extends over 14 amino acids. V trimming: 2 bases; J trimming: 4 bases; junction bases outside the gene matches: 2. Looked up from germline, CDR1 is MDHEN and CDR2 is SYDVKM. The CDR3 bases are TGTGCCAGCAGTTTAACAGGGGGCCTCTATGGCTACACCTTC. It yields the protein CASSLTGGLYGYTF.

The V call is TRBV6-2 or TRBV6-3, the J call TRBJ2-5; TRBD1 might be the D (6 bases). Germline V CDR1 and CDR2: MNHEY, SVGEGT. This CDR3 has 14 residues. V was shortened by 0 bases and J by 5 bases, with 10 bases between the two germline ends. The CDR3 protein is CASSYSPRGETQYF. The DNA of the CDR3 is TGTGCCAGCAGTTACTCGCCAAGGGGGGAGACCCAGTACTTC.

V is TRBV15 and J is TRBJ2-5; TRBD1 is a possible D gene (6 bases). The CDR3 has 14 amino acids. Germline assignment: CDR1 LNHNV and CDR2 YYDKDF (reference sequence). Trimming took off 3 bases at V and 0 bases at J, with 8 bases between the two ends. The CDR3 here is CATSRDRNQETQYF. The CDR3, as DNA: TGTGCCACCAGCAGGGACAGAAACCAAGAGACCCAGTACTTC.

The CDR3: CASSLTDEQYF. CDR3 bases: TGTGCCAGCAGTTTAACCGACGAGCAGTACTTC. The V call is TRBV12-3 or TRBV12-4, the J call TRBJ2-7; no definite D call. The CDR3 has 11 residues. V was pared by 2 bases and J by 5 bases, with 4 bases between.

This clonotype was counted at least ten times. The rearrangement joins TRBV7-2 to TRBJ2-3; 7 bases agree with TRBD1. CDR3 length equals 15 residues. Germline loops: CDR1 SGHTA, CDR2 FQGNSA. J was trimmed by 4 bases and V by 8 bases; bases with no gene match: 12. CDR3 DNA: TGTGCCAGCCGCCTCCTACAGGGGCCCGCAGATACGCAGTATTTT. Translating gives CASRLLQGPADTQYF.

The chain has TRBV15 and TRBJ2-7; D uncertain. The CDR3 totals 13 residues. With 0 bases removed from V and 4 bases from J, the gap between germline ends came to 7 bases. Per germline, CDR1 LNHNV and CDR2 YYDKDF (reference sequence). The CDR3 loop is CATSRDRVYEQYF. CDR3 DNA: TGTGCCACCAGCAGAGACCGGGTATACGAGCAGTACTTC. Supplemented by reference TRBV15 and TRBJ2-7, the full variable domain reads DAMVIQNPRYQVTQFGKPVTLSCSQTLNHNVMYWYQQKSSQAPKLLFHYYDKDFNNEADTPDNFQSRRPNTSFCFLDIRSPGLGDTAMYLCATSRDRVYEQYFGPGTRLTVT.

In this sample, this clonotype turned up many times. This rearrangement joins TRBV6-1 to TRBJ2-7; D perhaps matches TRBD2 (7 bases). CDR3 length: 14 amino acids. The germline V and J ends were trimmed by 4 bases and 2 bases, with 12 bases remaining between them. Germline values: CDR1 MNHNS, CDR2 SASEGT. This CDR3 reads CASSVGGAPYEQYF. Written as DNA, the CDR3 is TGTGCCAGCAGTGTAGGGGGGGCCCCCTACGAGCAGTACTTC.

There are a few counts of this clonotype. The chain uses TRBV6-1 and TRBJ2-2; 7 nucleotides agree with TRBD2. This CDR3 region has 17 residues. Trimming removed 0 bases from V and 2 bases from J; junction bases left unmatched: 6. CDR1 is MNHNS, CDR2 SASEGT, per germline. CDR3 protein: CASSEARAGPNTGELFF. The CDR3 nucleotides are TGTGCCAGCAGTGAAGCCCGAGCGGGACCTAACACCGGGGAGCTGTTTTTT.

This chain joins TRBV10-3 and TRBJ2-7, with unresolved D. CDR3 length: 12 amino acids. V was pared by 2 bases and J by 5 bases, with 7 bases between. The germline V gene has CDR1 ENHRY and CDR2 SYGVKD. CDR3 loop: CAISENSNEQYF. The CDR3 bases are TGTGCCATCAGTGAGAATAGTAACGAGCAGTACTTC.

The table lists this clonotype with a few counts. The V and J genes are TRBV20-1 and TRBJ2-1; TRBD2 aligns across 7 bases. Unmatched junction bases numbered 13, after V lost 1 base and J lost 1 base. The CDR3 has 18 amino acids. Germline V gene sequence: CDR1 DFQATT, CDR2 SNEGSKA (reference sequence). CDR3 loop: CSARGGGGTSTSYNEQFF. The DNA for the CDR3 is TGCAGTGCTAGAGGGGGCGGGGGAACCTCGACATCCTACAATGAGCAGTTCTTC.

This clonotype was recorded at least ten times. The chain employs TRBV29-1 and TRBJ2-7, with D possibly TRBD1 on 7 matching bases. The CDR3 is 14 residues long. V lost 7 bases to trimming and J lost 2 bases, with 18 bases between them. Per the germline V gene, CDR1 is SQVTM and CDR2 is ANQGSEA. CDR3 in DNA: TGCAGCGCCAACGGGGCCAGGGGGGCCTACGAGCAGTACTTC. The encoded protein is CSANGARGAYEQYF.